This T cell receptor (beta chain) was identified in a study of T cells in Graves' hyperthyroidism and ophthalmopathy. RNA transcripts gave rise to amplified TCR beta CDR3 regions. A first-round RT-PCR of the TCR CDR3 used the HTBI primer set. TCRdb itself ran the multiplex PCR reads through MiXCR, one entry per CDR3 protein. Among about 550,000 distinct CDR3 sequences, 20% were seen once, and the ten largest hold 26%. This clonotype was recorded many times. Germline CDR1 is MDHEN and CDR2 is SYDVKM. V gave up 6 bases and J gave up 3 bases; unmatched junction bases: 8. The CDR3 runs to 14 residues. V and J are TRBV28 and TRBJ2-7, with 7 bases fitting TRBD1. The sequencing sample was made of blood. This receptor was taken from a man aged 18-30 years with Graves' hyperthyroidism. The CDR3 DNA follows: TGTGCCAGCAGCGCTCCGGGACAGAACTACGAGCAGTACTTC. It specifies CASSAPGQNYEQYF.